The clone carrying this TCR beta chain was picked up many times. Its target is unknown. The source of the sample is a study of early T cells in non-severe SARS-CoV-2 infection. Study summary: From unsorted whole blood, bulk RNA was sequenced, and the chains remained unpaired. General study findings and limits: In VDJdb matching, anti-spike CD8 responses were favored while private and CD4 specificities went missing.

In the library, individual cDNA molecules carried attached unique molecular identifiers. TCRdb reprocessed the 5' RACE reads via MiXCR and lists one record per CDR3 protein. This sample carries 50,000 or so distinct CDR3 sequences, over 9.5% of them seen once, and the ten largest clones take roughly a tenth. The CDR3 totals 12 residues. V lost 5 bases and J 3 bases, leaving 7 bases between the germline ends. The sequence was collected from an adult who was a healthcare worker with PCR-confirmed SARS-CoV-2 infection or an uninfected control (not recorded which). V usage is TRBV12-3 or TRBV12-4 and J usage is TRBJ1-1; D is unclear. Sequenced input: whole blood. CDR3 loop: CASSPRDTEAFF. CDR3 DNA sequence: TGTGCCAGCAGTCCCCGGGACACTGAAGCTTTCTTT.